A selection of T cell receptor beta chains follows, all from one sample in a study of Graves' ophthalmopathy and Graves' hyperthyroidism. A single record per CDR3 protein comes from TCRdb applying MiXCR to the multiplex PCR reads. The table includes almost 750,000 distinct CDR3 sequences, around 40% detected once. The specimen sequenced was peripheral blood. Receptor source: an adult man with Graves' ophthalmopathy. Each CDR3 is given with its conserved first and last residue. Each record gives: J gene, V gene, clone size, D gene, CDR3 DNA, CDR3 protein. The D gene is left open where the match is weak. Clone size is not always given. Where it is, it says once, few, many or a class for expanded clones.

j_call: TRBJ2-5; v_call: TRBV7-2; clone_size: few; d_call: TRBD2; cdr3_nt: TGTGCCAGCAGCCCGGGGGGAGGTGGAGAGACCCAGTACTTC; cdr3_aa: CASSPGGGGETQYF
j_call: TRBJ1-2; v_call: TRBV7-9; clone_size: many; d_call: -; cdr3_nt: TGTGCCAGCAGCGGACTCCGGGACACTTTTTATGGCTACACCTTC; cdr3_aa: CASSGLRDTFYGYTF
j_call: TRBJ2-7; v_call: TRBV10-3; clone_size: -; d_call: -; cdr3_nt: TGTGCCATCAAATGGACCGCGCTACTCTACGAGCAGTACTTC; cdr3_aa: CAIKWTALLYEQYF
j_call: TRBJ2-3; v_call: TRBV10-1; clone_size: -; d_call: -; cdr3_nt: TGTGCCAGCAGTTTTACTTTGCAGGATACGCAGTATTTT; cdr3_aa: CASSFTLQDTQYF
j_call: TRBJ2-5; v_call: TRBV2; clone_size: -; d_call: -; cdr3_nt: TGTGCCAGCAGCTTGTTGGGACGGCAACAAGAGACCCAGTACTTC; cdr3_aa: CASSLLGRQQETQYF
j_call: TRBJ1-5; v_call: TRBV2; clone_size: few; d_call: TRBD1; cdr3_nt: TGTGCCAGCGCCGGGGGACAGGGGCAAAATCAGCCCCAGCATTTT; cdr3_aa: CASAGGQGQNQPQHF
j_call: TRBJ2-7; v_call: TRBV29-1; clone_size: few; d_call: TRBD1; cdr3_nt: TGCAGCGTTCTGGGGGCAGGGGGCACTTACGAGCAGTACTTC; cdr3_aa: CSVLGAGGTYEQYF
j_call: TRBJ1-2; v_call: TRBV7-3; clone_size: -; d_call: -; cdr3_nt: TGTGCCAGCAGCGTAACAGGCCGGCGTAACTATGGCTACACCTTC; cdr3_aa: CASSVTGRRNYGYTF
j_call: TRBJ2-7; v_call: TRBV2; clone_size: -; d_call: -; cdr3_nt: TGTGCCAGTGAGAAAGGCAGGGGAATTGGCTACGAGCAGTACTTC; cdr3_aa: CASEKGRGIGYEQYF
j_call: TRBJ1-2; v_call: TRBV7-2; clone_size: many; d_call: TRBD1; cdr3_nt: TGTGCCAGCAGCTCGGGACAGGGGGCCTACACCTTC; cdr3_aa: CASSSGQGAYTF
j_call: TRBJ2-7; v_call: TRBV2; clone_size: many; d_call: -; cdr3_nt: TGTGCCAGCAAGAGAATCGGCACGGACGAGCAGTACTTC; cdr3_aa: CASKRIGTDEQYF
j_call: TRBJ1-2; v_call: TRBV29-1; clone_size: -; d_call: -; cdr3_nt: TGCAGCGTTGGAGGAGGAGGTACCTATGGCTACACCTTC; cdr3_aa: CSVGGGGTYGYTF
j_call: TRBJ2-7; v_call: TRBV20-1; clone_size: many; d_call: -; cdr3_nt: TGCAGTGCTAGGATGGGAGGGACACTTACCTACGAGCAGTACTTC; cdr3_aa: CSARMGGTLTYEQYF
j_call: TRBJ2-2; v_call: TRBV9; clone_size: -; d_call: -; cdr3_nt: TGTGCCAGCAGCGAAGGACCACCCAACACCGGGGAGCTGTTTTTT; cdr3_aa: CASSEGPPNTGELFF
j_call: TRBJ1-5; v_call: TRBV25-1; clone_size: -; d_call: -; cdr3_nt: TGTGCCAGCAGTCGGACACTTGGGGGCAATCAGCCCCAGCATTTT; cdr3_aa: CASSRTLGGNQPQHF
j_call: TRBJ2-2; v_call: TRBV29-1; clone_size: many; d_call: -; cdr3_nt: TGCAGCGTTTCAGGGACGGAGACCGGGGAGCTGTTTTTT; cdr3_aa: CSVSGTETGELFF
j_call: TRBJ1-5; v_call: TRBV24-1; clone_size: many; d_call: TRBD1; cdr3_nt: TGTGCCGCCGGGAGACAGGGTCGCAATCAGCCCCAGCATTTT; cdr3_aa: CAAGRQGRNQPQHF
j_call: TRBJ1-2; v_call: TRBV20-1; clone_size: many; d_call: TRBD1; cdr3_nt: TGCAGTGCTAGTACCGGGACAGGGGACTATGGCTACACCTTC; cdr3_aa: CSASTGTGDYGYTF
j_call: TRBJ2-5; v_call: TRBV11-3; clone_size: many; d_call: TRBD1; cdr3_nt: TGTGCCAGCGGAGACAGGGAACGAGAGACCCAGTACTTC; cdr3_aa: CASGDRERETQYF
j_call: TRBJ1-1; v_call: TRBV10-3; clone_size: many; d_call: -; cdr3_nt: TGTGCCATCAGGGAGGCGGCCACGATCTCCACTGAAGCTTTCTTT; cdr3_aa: CAIREAATISTEAFF
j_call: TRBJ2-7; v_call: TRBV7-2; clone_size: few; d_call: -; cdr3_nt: TGTGCCAGCAGCTTAGCGAAGGCCTTCTACGAGCAGTACTTC; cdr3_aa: CASSLAKAFYEQYF
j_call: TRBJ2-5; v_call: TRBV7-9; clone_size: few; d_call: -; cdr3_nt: TGTGCCAGCAGCTTAACAGGCAGTCAACACCAAGAGACCCAGTACTTC; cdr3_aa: CASSLTGSQHQETQYF
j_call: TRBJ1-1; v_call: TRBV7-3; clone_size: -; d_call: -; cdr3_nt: TGTGCCAGCAGCTTATATTTGTGGACTGAAGCTTTCTTT; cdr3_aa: CASSLYLWTEAFF
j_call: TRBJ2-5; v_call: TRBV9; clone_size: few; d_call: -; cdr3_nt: TGTGCCAGCAGCCAGGATAGCGGACTGGGAGAGACCCAGTACTTC; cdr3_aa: CASSQDSGLGETQYF
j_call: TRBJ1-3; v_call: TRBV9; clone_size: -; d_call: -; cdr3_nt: TGTGCCAGCAGCCTCGGAGACAGTCGTCACGGAAACACCACATATTTT; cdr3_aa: CASSLGDSRHGNTTYF
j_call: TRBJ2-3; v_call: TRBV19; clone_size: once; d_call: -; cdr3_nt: TGTGCCAGTAGTATAGTCGGAGGGACCCTCACAGATACGCAGTATTTT; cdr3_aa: CASSIVGGTLTDTQYF
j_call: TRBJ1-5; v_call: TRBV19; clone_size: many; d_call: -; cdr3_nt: TGTGCCAGTAGTATGGTCGAGAATCAGCCCCAGCATTTT; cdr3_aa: CASSMVENQPQHF